Listed here are 5 T cell receptor beta chains from one sample, sequenced in a study of shared clonotypes between healthy human individuals. Assay: immunoSEQ multiplex PCR; the TCRdb copy retains only in-frame clones and omits some. This sample carries over 2 million clones, roughly 90% of them seen once, and the ten largest clones take about 0.41%. Sequencing input: naive CD4+ T cells from PBMCs. Indicated subset: CD45RA+ positively selected. The source of these receptors is a young man in good health. Some clones in this sample may be carry-over from other donors' samples.

V usage is TRBV6-5 and J usage is TRBJ2-5; D gene unclear. This CDR3 region has 14 residues. Trimming left V 0 bases short and J 5 bases short, with 10 bases between. Germline V gene lookup returns CDR1 MNHEY and CDR2 SVGAGI. The CDR3 DNA follows: TGTGCCAGCAGTTACTCGTGGGGTGGGGAGACCCAGTACTTC. Translating it yields CASSYSWGGETQYF.

The chain links TRBV2 to TRBJ2-5; D perhaps matches TRBD1 (7 bases). The CDR3 is 13 residues long. V lost 8 bases to trimming and J lost 5 bases, with 15 bases between them. Germline V gene lookup returns CDR1 SNHLY and CDR2 FYNNEI. In DNA form, the CDR3 reads TGTGCCAGCCGCGTTGCAGGGGGGGAGACCCAGTACTTC. It translates to CASRVAGGETQYF.

CDR3 loop: CASSPLQGLADTQYF. CDR3 sequence (DNA): TGTGCCAGCTCACCTTTGCAGGGTTTGGCAGATACGCAGTATTTT. J is TRBJ2-3 and V is TRBV18; a weak D match, TRBD1 (5 bases). Trimming left V 3 bases short and J 4 bases short, with 14 bases between. The CDR3 spans 15 residues. Germline lookup yields CDR1 KGHSH and CDR2 LQKENI.

The rearrangement uses TRBV7-8 and TRBJ2-5; unclear D gene. Germline CDR1 SGHVS, CDR2 FQNEAQ. V was shortened by 4 bases and J by 5 bases, with 23 bases between the two germline ends. The CDR3 runs 17 residues. CDR3 DNA: TGTGCCAGCAGCTCAAGTGGCGGTCGCGGTGGCGGTGAGACCCAGTACTTC. Its translation is CASSSSGGRGGGETQYF. Full variable domain (missing parts from reference TRBV7-8 and TRBJ2-5): GAGVSQSPRYKVAKRGQDVALRCDPISGHVSLFWYQQALGQGPEFLTYFQNEAQLDKSGLPSDRFFAERPEGSVSTLKIQRTQQEDSAVYLCASSSSGGRGGGETQYFGPGTRLLVL.

J is TRBJ2-1 and V is TRBV28; the D gene is possibly TRBD2 (5 bases). The germline V and J ends were trimmed by 3 bases and 9 bases, with 18 bases remaining between them. Germline assignment: CDR1 MDHEN and CDR2 SYDVKM. There are 15 residues in the CDR3. The CDR3 bases are TGTGCCAGCAGTTTGAGGGCGGGTTATGAGGGTGAGCAGTTCTTC. Translation: CASSLRAGYEGEQFF.